A single count supports the clone carrying this T cell receptor (beta chain). This sample stems from a study of blood T cell repertoires in COVID-19. Sequenced by immunoSEQ multiplex PCR; TCRdb stores in-frame clones only, minus some. The sample has just under 60,000 clones, 65% to 80% seen once. Germline-derived CDR1 and CDR2 are SGHTA and FQGTGA. The CDR3 totals 18 residues. V lost 1 base and J lost 7; bases outside the gene matches: 15. The sequence came from a human donor in a cohort sampled during active COVID-19. Sequencing input: peripheral blood. The gene calls are TRBV7-3 and TRBJ2-1; TRBD2 matches at 8 bases. The CDR3: CASSLRPLTSETGNEQFF. As DNA, the CDR3 is TGTGCCAGCAGCTTAAGGCCCTTGACTAGCGAGACTGGAAATGAGCAGTTCTTC. Based on the CDR3 plus reference TRBV7-3 and TRBJ2-1, the full variable domain is GAGVSQTPSNKVTEKGKYVELRCDPISGHTALYWYRQSLGQGPEFLIYFQGTGAADDSGLPNDRFFAVRPEGSVSTLKIQRTERGDSAVYLCASSLRPLTSETGNEQFFGPGTRLTVL.